Listed below are T cell receptor beta chains from one sample, sequenced in a study of T cells after posttransplantation cyclophosphamide. Sequenced by immunoSEQ multiplex PCR; TCRdb stores in-frame clones only, minus some. The table lists about 47,000 clones, roughly 93% of them singletons. Sequencing was done on a sample of PBMCs. The source of these receptors is a woman aged 45-59 years in good health and a related stem cell transplant donor. CDR3s include the opening cysteine and the closing phenylalanine or tryptophan. Each record gives: clone size, V gene, J gene, D gene, CDR3 length, CDR3 protein, CDR3 DNA. D genes are given only for firm matches. The size field is filled for only some rows; it gives once, few, many or a size class.

clone_size: few
v_call: TRBV5-6
j_call: TRBJ1-4
d_call: TRBD1
cdr3_length: 14
cdr3_aa: CASSLGRGQEKLFF
cdr3_nt: TGTGCCAGCAGCTTGGGTAGGGGGCAGGAAAAACTGTTTTTT

clone_size: .
v_call: TRBV9
j_call: TRBJ2-3
d_call: .
cdr3_length: 13
cdr3_aa: CASSVGQGDTQYF
cdr3_nt: TGTGCCAGCAGCGTAGGGCAGGGTGATACGCAGTATTTT

clone_size: .
v_call: TRBV5-6
j_call: TRBJ2-7
d_call: TRBD1
cdr3_length: 13
cdr3_aa: CASSPRQGYEQYF
cdr3_nt: TGTGCCAGCAGCCCCCGACAGGGCTACGAGCAGTACTTC

clone_size: .
v_call: TRBV5-1
j_call: TRBJ2-3
d_call: .
cdr3_length: 14
cdr3_aa: CASSAGSSTDTQYF
cdr3_nt: TGCGCCAGCAGCGCCGGGAGTAGCACAGATACGCAGTATTTT

clone_size: .
v_call: TRBV16
j_call: TRBJ1-5
d_call: .
cdr3_length: 15
cdr3_aa: CASSQSSGINQPQHF
cdr3_nt: TGTGCCAGCAGCCAATCGTCAGGGATCAATCAGCCCCAGCATTTT

clone_size: .
v_call: TRBV27
j_call: TRBJ2-5
d_call: TRBD1
cdr3_length: 14
cdr3_aa: CASSPTGGRETQYF
cdr3_nt: TGTGCCAGCAGTCCAACAGGGGGCCGGGAGACCCAGTACTTC

clone_size: .
v_call: TRBV6-4
j_call: TRBJ1-1
d_call: TRBD1
cdr3_length: 14
cdr3_aa: CASSATGANTEAFF
cdr3_nt: TGTGCCAGCAGCGCGACAGGGGCGAACACTGAAGCTTTCTTT

clone_size: .
v_call: TRBV5-1
j_call: TRBJ2-7
d_call: TRBD1
cdr3_length: 15
cdr3_aa: CASSFDRAISYEQYF
cdr3_nt: TGCGCCAGCAGCTTTGACAGGGCGATCTCCTACGAGCAGTACTTC

clone_size: .
v_call: TRBV6-5
j_call: TRBJ2-7
d_call: TRBD2
cdr3_length: 14
cdr3_aa: CASSGKRDSYEQYF
cdr3_nt: TGTGCCAGCTCGGGCAAGCGGGACTCCTACGAGCAGTACTTC

clone_size: once
v_call: TRBV1
j_call: TRBJ2-3
d_call: .
cdr3_length: 16
cdr3_aa: CTSSQGTSGTLHTQYF
cdr3_nt: TGCACCAGCAGCCAGGGGACTAGCGGCACTCTACATACGCAGTATTTT

clone_size: .
v_call: TRBV19
j_call: TRBJ1-5
d_call: .
cdr3_length: 17
cdr3_aa: CASSIDSPSRVDQPQHF
cdr3_nt: TGTGCCAGTAGTATAGATTCCCCGAGCAGGGTGGATCAGCCCCAGCATTTT

clone_size: .
v_call: TRBV15
j_call: TRBJ2-7
d_call: .
cdr3_length: 18
cdr3_aa: CATSRDAGGRLKHYEQYF
cdr3_nt: TGTGCCACCAGCAGAGATGCAGGGGGGAGACTTAAGCACTACGAGCAGTACTTC

clone_size: once
v_call: TRBV27
j_call: TRBJ2-7
d_call: TRBD2
cdr3_length: 15
cdr3_aa: CASSLWRGAHFEQYF
cdr3_nt: TGTGCCAGCAGTTTATGGCGGGGGGCGCATTTCGAGCAGTACTTC

clone_size: .
v_call: TRBV25-1
j_call: TRBJ1-4
d_call: .
cdr3_length: 15
cdr3_aa: CASSEFGAGHEKLFF
cdr3_nt: TGTGCCAGCAGTGAATTTGGGGCAGGGCATGAAAAACTGTTTTTT

clone_size: .
v_call: TRBV15
j_call: TRBJ1-6
d_call: .
cdr3_length: 16
cdr3_aa: CATRPDRATYNSPLHF
cdr3_nt: TGTGCCACCAGGCCGGACAGAGCAACATATAATTCACCCCTCCACTTT

clone_size: .
v_call: TRBV6-1
j_call: TRBJ2-7
d_call: .
cdr3_length: 14
cdr3_aa: CATIRGRKPYEQYF
cdr3_nt: TGTGCCACGATTCGGGGGAGGAAGCCCTACGAGCAGTACTTC

clone_size: .
v_call: TRBV7-2
j_call: TRBJ1-2
d_call: TRBD1
cdr3_length: 13
cdr3_aa: CASSLPGQPTYTF
cdr3_nt: TGTGCCAGCAGCTTACCGGGACAGCCTACCTACACCTTC

clone_size: once
v_call: TRBV5-1
j_call: TRBJ2-5
d_call: .
cdr3_length: 14
cdr3_aa: CASSLELAVETQYF
cdr3_nt: TGCGCCAGCAGCTTGGAACTAGCTGTAGAGACCCAGTACTTC

clone_size: .
v_call: TRBV11-2
j_call: TRBJ1-1
d_call: .
cdr3_length: 15
cdr3_aa: CASSLAGGGGQKTFF
cdr3_nt: TGTGCCAGCAGCTTAGCGGGGGGAGGGGGGCAAAAAACTTTCTTT

clone_size: .
v_call: TRBV9
j_call: TRBJ2-5
d_call: TRBD1
cdr3_length: 16
cdr3_aa: CASSPRDRGSQETQYF
cdr3_nt: TGTGCCAGCAGCCCCCGGGACAGGGGATCCCAAGAGACCCAGTACTTC

clone_size: .
v_call: TRBV27
j_call: TRBJ2-7
d_call: .
cdr3_length: 14
cdr3_aa: CASSLWAEPYEQYF
cdr3_nt: TGTGCCAGCAGCCTCTGGGCAGAACCTTACGAGCAGTACTTC

clone_size: once
v_call: TRBV7-3
j_call: TRBJ2-5
d_call: .
cdr3_length: 13
cdr3_aa: CASSSGRGETQYF
cdr3_nt: TGTGCCAGCAGCTCCGGCAGGGGAGAGACCCAGTACTTC

clone_size: once
v_call: TRBV9
j_call: TRBJ1-1
d_call: .
cdr3_length: 14
cdr3_aa: CASSPPSPNTEAFF
cdr3_nt: TGTGCCAGCAGCCCCCCGAGCCCGAACACTGAAGCTTTCTTT

clone_size: .
v_call: TRBV18
j_call: TRBJ1-3
d_call: .
cdr3_length: 16
cdr3_aa: CASSPDAGASGNTIYF
cdr3_nt: TGTGCCAGCTCACCCGACGCGGGAGCCTCTGGAAACACCATATATTTT

clone_size: .
v_call: TRBV6-1
j_call: TRBJ2-3
d_call: .
cdr3_length: 20
cdr3_aa: CASSEAPREGGTAGTDTQYF
cdr3_nt: TGTGCCAGCAGTGAAGCGCCGAGGGAGGGGGGTACAGCTGGCACAGATACGCAGTATTTT